This entry concerns a single T cell receptor beta chain. Its antigen has not been determined. Nothing much larger sits one base from this clone, and base qualities are not available. One collaborating source in Seattle enrolled patients during active infection and followed them longitudinally through the course of disease. The collaborating institutions used their own protocols to collect whole blood in K2EDTA tubes. For TCRbeta analysis, collaborator samples were shipped as frozen whole blood, as isolated PBMCs, or as DNA extracted from either sample type. This sample was included in a study of blood T cell repertoires in COVID-19 (dated by TCRdb to about 2020). Regarding the complete study: Collaborator samples came from the United States, Italy and Spain and covered acute and convalescent phases of COVID-19. The repertoires were made available in a free public database intended to serve as a resource for research on the immune response to SARS-CoV-2. Deeply sampled blood TCRbeta repertoires from subjects exposed to, actively infected with, or recovered from COVID-19 were included in the dataset. The material from the prospective study consisted of cDNA or gDNA derived from T cells, B-cell-depleted T cells, or PBMCs. The sample metadata nearly always contained a de-identified subject ID, COVID-19 status, age in years and sex. The samples were drawn from the first 160 participants of the ongoing ImmuneRACE study and from over a thousand subjects provided by 6 global collaborators. HLA class I and class II types, where available, came from metadata supplied by the sample provider rather than from assay-based typing. The research as a whole found: How much clinical and demographic metadata was included differed by source and by participant, and the metadata was provided uncurated.

TCRbeta CDR3 regions were amplified from genomic DNA by means of the immunoSEQ Assay, a bias-controlled multiplex PCR. Processing in the source paper ran as follows. Within the assay, amplification of reference gene primers was used to estimate how many nucleated cells each sample contained. To quantify the absolute abundance of each unique TCRbeta CDR3 rearrangement, sequence reads were collapsed and filtered. For each sample, productive Simpson clonality was calculated by taking the square root of Simpson's diversity index across productive rearrangements. TCRdb holds this immuneACCESS table with in-frame rearrangements only. Some clones are missing; in checked studies, unresolved V genes explain under half, and the rest has no known cause. The DNA was the basis for D and trimming; V, J and clone size are from that table. In this sample the table shows about 250,000 clones, around 89% of which occur a single time. The ten largest clones represent around 6.6% of the sample.

Reading from cysteine to phenylalanine, the CDR3 counts 16 amino acids. CDR3 DNA is the only sequence kept; it has 48 bases, read in frame from the first base. The germline V gene gives CDR1 as KGHDR and CDR2 as SFDVKD. At the junction V is shortened by 4 bases and J by 7 bases; bases outside the gene matches: 5. In this chain, TRBV24-1 is recombined with TRBJ2-1, with TRBD2 matching 14 junction bases. This sequence originates from a woman in her twenties or thirties with COVID-19, enrolled during active disease. Sequenced input: peripheral blood. The CDR3 protein is CATSDRTSGRHNEQFF. The DNA sequence is as follows: TGTGCCACCAGTGACCGGACTAGCGGGAGGCATAATGAGCAGTTCTTC.